Included here is one T cell receptor (beta chain) sequence, with context. Its antigen remains unidentified. The record originates from a study of graft-versus-host responses after intestinal transplantation. Across the study: Recipients had transplants, and these were multivisceral, liver-intestinal, or isolated intestinal. Recipients across the board were started on anti-thymocyte globulin induction, then kept on tacrolimus and steroids for 2 to 4 years. Study findings and constraints: There was an association between peak levels of circulating GvH clones and early post-transplant HvG declines. Some GvH clones were seen earlier in gut or blood, suggesting intestinal origin.

The CDR3 spans 14 residues. The ends were cut back, 0 bases at V and 4 bases at J, with 9 bases in the middle. CDR1 and CDR2 from the germline V gene are MNHNY and SVGAGI (reference sequence). Clones were read by immunoSEQ multiplex PCR, and TCRdb kept only the in-frame ones, dropping some. Here the sample spans tens of thousands of clones, roughly 92% being singletons. This TCR was sampled from a human patient who received an intestinal transplant, so some T cells may come from the graft donor. The source was bone marrow, collected less than 750 days after intestinal transplantation. This sequence joins TRBV6-6 and TRBJ1-2; possible D gene TRBD1, 5 bases. The CDR3: CASSYSSGTYGYTF. DNA for the CDR3: TGTGCCAGCAGTTACTCATCCGGGACCTATGGCTACACCTTC.